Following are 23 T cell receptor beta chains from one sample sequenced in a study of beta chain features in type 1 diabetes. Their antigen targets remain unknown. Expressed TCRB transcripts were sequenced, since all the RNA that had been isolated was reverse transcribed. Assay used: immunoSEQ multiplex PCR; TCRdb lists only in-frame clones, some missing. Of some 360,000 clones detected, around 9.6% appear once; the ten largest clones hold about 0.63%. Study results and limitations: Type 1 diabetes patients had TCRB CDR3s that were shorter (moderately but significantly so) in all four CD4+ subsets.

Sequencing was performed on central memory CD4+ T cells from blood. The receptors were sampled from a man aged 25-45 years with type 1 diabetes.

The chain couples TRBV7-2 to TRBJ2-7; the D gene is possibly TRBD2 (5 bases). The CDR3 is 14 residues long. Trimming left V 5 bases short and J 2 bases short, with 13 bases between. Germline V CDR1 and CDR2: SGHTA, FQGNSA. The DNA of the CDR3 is TGTGCCAGCAGCCCTCGAGGGCCTACCTACGAGCAGTACTTC. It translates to CASSPRGPTYEQYF.

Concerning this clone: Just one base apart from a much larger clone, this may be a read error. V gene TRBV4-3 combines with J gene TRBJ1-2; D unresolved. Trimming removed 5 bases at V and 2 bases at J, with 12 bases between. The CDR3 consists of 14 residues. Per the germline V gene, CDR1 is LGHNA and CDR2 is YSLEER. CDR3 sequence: CASSYDIGNYGYTF. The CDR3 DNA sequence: TGCGCCAGCAGCTACGACATCGGGAACTATGGCTACACCTTC.

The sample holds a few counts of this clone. CDR3 amino acids: CASSYSRGGEYEQYF. CDR3 DNA: TGTGCCAGCAGTTACTCGAGAGGGGGAGAATACGAGCAGTACTTC. This chain connects TRBV6-5 to TRBJ2-7; perhaps TRBD1 as D (6 bases). Germline lookup yields CDR1 MNHEY and CDR2 SVGAGI. V was trimmed by 0 bases and J by 4 bases, leaving 13 bases between them. This CDR3 spans 15 amino acids.

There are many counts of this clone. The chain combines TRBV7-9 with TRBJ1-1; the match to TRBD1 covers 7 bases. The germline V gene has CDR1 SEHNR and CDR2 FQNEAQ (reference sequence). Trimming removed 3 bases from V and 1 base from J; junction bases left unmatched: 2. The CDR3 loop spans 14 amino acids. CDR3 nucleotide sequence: TGTGCCAGCAGCTTCCAGGGGGAGAACACTGAAGCTTTCTTT. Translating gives CASSFQGENTEAFF.

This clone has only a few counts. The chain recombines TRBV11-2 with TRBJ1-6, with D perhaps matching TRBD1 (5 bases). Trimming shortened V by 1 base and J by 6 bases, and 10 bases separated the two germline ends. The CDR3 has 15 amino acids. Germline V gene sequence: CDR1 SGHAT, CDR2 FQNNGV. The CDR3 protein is CASSLVWDPNSPLHF. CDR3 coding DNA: TGTGCCAGCAGCTTAGTATGGGACCCTAATTCACCCCTCCACTTT.

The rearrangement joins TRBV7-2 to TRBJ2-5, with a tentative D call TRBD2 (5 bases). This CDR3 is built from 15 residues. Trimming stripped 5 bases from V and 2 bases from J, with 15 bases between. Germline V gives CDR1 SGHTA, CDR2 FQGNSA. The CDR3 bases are TGTGCCAGCAGCCCTTGGGCTAGCCGGCAAGAGACCCAGTACTTC. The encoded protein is CASSPWASRQETQYF.

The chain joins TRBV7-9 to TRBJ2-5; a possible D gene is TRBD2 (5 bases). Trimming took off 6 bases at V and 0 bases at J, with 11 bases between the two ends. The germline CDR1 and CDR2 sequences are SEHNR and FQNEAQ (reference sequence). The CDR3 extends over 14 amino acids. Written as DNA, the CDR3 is TGTGCCAGCAGTGGGTTAGCGAACCAAGAGACCCAGTACTTC. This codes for CASSGLANQETQYF.

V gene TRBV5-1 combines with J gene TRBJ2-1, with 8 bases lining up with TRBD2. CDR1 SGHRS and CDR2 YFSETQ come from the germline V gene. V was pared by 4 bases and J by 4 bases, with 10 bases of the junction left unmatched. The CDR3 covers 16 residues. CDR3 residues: CASSPLFGGVYNEQFF. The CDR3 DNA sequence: TGCGCCAGCAGCCCACTTTTCGGGGGGGTTTACAATGAGCAGTTCTTC.

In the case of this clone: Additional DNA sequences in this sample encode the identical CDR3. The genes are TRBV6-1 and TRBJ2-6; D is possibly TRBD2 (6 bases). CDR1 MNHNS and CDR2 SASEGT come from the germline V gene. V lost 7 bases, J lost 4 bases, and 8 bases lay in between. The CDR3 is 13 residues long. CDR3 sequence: CASTGRGANVLTF. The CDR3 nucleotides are TGTGCCAGCACAGGGAGGGGGGCCAACGTCCTGACTTTC.

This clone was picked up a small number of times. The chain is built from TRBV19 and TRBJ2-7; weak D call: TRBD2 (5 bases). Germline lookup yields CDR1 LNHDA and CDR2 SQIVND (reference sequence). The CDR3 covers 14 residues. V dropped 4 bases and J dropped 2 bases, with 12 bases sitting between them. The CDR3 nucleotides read TGTGCCAGTAGTACGAGGGAAGGGCCCTACGAGCAGTACTTC. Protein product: CASSTREGPYEQYF. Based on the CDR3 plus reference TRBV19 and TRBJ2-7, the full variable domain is DGGITQSPKYLFRKEGQNVTLSCEQNLNHDAMYWYRQDPGQGLRLIYYSQIVNDFQKGDIAEGYSVSREKKESFPLTVTSAQKNPTAFYLCASSTREGPYEQYFGPGTRLTVT.

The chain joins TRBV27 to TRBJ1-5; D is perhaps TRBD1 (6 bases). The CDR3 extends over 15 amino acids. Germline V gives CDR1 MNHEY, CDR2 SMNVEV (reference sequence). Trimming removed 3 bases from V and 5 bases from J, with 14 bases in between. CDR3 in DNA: TGTGCCAGCAGTTTCAATACAGGGAGCGATCAGCCCCAGCATTTT. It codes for CASSFNTGSDQPQHF.

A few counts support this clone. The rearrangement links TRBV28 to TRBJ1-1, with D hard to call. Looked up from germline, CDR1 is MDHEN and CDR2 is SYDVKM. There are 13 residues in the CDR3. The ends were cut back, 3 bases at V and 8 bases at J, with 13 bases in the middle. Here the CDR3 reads CASSLMGAREAFF. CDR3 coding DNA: TGTGCCAGCAGTTTGATGGGTGCCAGAGAAGCTTTCTTT.

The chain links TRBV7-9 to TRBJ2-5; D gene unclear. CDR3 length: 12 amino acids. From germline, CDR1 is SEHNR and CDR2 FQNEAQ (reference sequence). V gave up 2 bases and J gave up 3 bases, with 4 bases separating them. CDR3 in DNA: TGTGCCAGCAGCTTAAGGGAAGAGACCCAGTACTTC. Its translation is CASSLREETQYF.

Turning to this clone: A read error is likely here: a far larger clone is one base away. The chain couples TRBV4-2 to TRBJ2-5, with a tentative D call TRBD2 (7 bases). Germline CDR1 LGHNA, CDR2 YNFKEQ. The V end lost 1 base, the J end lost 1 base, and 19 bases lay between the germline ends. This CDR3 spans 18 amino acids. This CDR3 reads CASSQGQGWEGTQETQYF. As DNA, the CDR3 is TGTGCCAGCAGCCAAGGTCAGGGGTGGGAGGGGACCCAAGAGACCCAGTACTTC.

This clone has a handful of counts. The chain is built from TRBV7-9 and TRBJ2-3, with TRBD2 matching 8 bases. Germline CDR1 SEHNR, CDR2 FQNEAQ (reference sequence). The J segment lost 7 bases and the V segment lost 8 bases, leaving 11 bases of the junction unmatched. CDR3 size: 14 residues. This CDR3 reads CASRKESGSYTQYF. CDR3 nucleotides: TGTGCCAGCCGCAAGGAGAGCGGGAGTTATACGCAGTATTTT.

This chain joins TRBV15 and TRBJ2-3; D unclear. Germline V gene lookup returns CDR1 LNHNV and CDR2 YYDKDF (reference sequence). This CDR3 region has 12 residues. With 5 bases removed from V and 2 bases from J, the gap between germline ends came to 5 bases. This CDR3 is CATSHVTDTQYF. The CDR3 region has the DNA TGTGCCACCAGCCACGTCACAGATACGCAGTATTTT.

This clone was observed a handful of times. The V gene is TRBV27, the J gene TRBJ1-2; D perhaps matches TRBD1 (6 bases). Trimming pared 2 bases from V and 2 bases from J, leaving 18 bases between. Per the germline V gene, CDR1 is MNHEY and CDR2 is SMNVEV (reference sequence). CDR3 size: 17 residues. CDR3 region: CASSLSLRGEGNYGYTF. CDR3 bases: TGTGCCAGCAGTTTAAGCCTCAGGGGAGAGGGGAACTATGGCTACACCTTC.

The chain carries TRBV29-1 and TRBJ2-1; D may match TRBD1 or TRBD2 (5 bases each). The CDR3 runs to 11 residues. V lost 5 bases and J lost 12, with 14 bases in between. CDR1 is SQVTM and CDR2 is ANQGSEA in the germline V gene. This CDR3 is CSVYGAEGQFF. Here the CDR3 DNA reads TGCAGCGTTTATGGGGCCGAGGGGCAGTTCTTC.

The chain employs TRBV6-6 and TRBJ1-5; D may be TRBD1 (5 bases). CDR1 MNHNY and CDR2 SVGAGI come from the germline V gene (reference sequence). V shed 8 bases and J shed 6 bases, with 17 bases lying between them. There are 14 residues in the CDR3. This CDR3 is CASDYQGGAQPQHF. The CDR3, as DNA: TGTGCCAGCGACTATCAAGGTGGGGCTCAGCCCCAGCATTTT.

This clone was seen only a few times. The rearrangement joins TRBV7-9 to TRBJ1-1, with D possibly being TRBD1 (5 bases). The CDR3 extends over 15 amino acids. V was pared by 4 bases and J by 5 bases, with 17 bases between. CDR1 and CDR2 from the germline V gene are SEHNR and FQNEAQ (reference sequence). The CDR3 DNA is TGTGCCAGCAGCTCGGCCGGGACGGCGCCAACTGAAGCTTTCTTT. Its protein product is CASSSAGTAPTEAFF.

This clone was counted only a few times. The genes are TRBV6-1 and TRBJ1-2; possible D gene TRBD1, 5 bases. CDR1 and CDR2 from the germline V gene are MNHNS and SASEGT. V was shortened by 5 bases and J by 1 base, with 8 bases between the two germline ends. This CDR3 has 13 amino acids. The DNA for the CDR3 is TGTGCCAGCAGTCGTGGGGGTAACTATGGCTACACCTTC. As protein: CASSRGGNYGYTF.

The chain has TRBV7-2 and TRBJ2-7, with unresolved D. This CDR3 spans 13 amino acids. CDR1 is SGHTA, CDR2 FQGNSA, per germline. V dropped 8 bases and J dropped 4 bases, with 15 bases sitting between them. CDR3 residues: CASGAGEAYEQYF. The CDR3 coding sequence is TGTGCCAGCGGTGCAGGAGAGGCTTACGAGCAGTACTTC.

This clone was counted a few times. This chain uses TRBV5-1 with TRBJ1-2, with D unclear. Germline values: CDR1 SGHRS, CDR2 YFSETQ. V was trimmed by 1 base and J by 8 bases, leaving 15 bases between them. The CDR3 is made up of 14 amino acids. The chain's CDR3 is CASSLPYAGGGYTF. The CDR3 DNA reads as TGCGCCAGCAGCTTGCCGTACGCAGGTGGAGGCTACACCTTC.